These T cell receptor beta chains were read from a single sample in a study of T-cell reconstitution after alpha-beta-depleted transplantation in children. MiXCR, applied by TCRdb to the PCR reads, yields one record per CDR3 protein. This table has 580,000 or so distinct CDR3 sequences, under 30% appearing once. Source: PBMCs, mostly from graft donor cells, taken 360 days after TCRalphabeta/CD19-depleted stem cell transplant. The receptors come from a boy in the first two years of life who had a stem cell transplant for acute myeloid leukemia, so the T cells may come from the graft donor. The conserved cysteine and the conserved F or W are not part of the CDR3 here. Fields, in order: J gene, V gene, CDR3 protein.

j_call: TRBJ2-5
v_call: TRBV28
cdr3_aa: ASRRPGSQETQY

j_call: TRBJ2-7
v_call: TRBV7-2
cdr3_aa: ASSPGQPSYEQY

j_call: TRBJ2-6
v_call: TRBV30
cdr3_aa: AWSVSRVRSGANVLT

j_call: TRBJ2-6
v_call: TRBV6-2/TRBV6-3
cdr3_aa: ASSFDYFWDRGSGANVLT

j_call: TRBJ2-4
v_call: TRBV2
cdr3_aa: ASSVEGPTSIQY

j_call: TRBJ2-7
v_call: TRBV6-1
cdr3_aa: ASSPARGGYEQY

j_call: TRBJ1-2
v_call: TRBV24-1
cdr3_aa: ATSESEYGYT

j_call: TRBJ2-7
v_call: TRBV20-1
cdr3_aa: SAASDRGTGYEQY

j_call: TRBJ2-1
v_call: TRBV5-5
cdr3_aa: ASRQVVPYNEQF

j_call: TRBJ2-5
v_call: TRBV4-2
cdr3_aa: ASSRSGTSAKETQY

j_call: TRBJ1-3
v_call: TRBV12-3/TRBV12-4
cdr3_aa: ASSLGVRSGNTIY

j_call: TRBJ2-1
v_call: TRBV12-3/TRBV12-4
cdr3_aa: ASSLPGTSQYNEQF

j_call: TRBJ1-1
v_call: TRBV5-1
cdr3_aa: ASSLVVATEAF

j_call: TRBJ2-3
v_call: TRBV6-4
cdr3_aa: ASSVDSRGRTDTQY

j_call: TRBJ1-2
v_call: TRBV7-2
cdr3_aa: ASSVTGDYGYT

j_call: TRBJ2-1
v_call: TRBV6-5
cdr3_aa: ASSYTSKANEQF

j_call: TRBJ2-2
v_call: TRBV4-1
cdr3_aa: ASSRDRRGRRTGELF

j_call: TRBJ1-1
v_call: TRBV28
cdr3_aa: ASSPPDGLGTEAF

j_call: TRBJ1-2
v_call: TRBV5-1
cdr3_aa: ASSLALGYGYT

j_call: TRBJ1-6
v_call: TRBV11-2
cdr3_aa: ASSPRSSGTLY

j_call: TRBJ2-1
v_call: TRBV4-2
cdr3_aa: ASSLLAGEGDEQF

j_call: TRBJ2-5
v_call: TRBV6-1
cdr3_aa: ASSGTGEGQETQY

j_call: TRBJ1-1
v_call: TRBV3-1
cdr3_aa: ASTQEGRDTEAF